Here is one T cell receptor (beta chain) with its context. The antigen is undetermined. This specimen comes from a study of memory B cells and T cells in multiple sclerosis. Stimulus-free culture yielded autoproliferating CFSE-dim and non-proliferating CFSE-high T cells, each sequenced separately. Some 50 million CFSE-labeled PBMCs were cultured 7 to 8 days unstimulated, then replicate wells were pooled. PBMCs were labeled with roughly 0.49 uM CFSE and cultured without exogenous stimuli. Findings and limits, study-wide: Clone-set sizes differed between compartments, so shared clonotype counts needed normalization.

In germline, CDR1 is MNHNY, CDR2 SVGAGI (reference sequence). This CDR3 contains 15 residues. J lost 6 bases, V lost 5 bases, and 9 bases had no gene match. Data came from immunoSEQ multiplex PCR; TCRdb stores just in-frame clones and leaves some out. Of roughly 30,000 clones in the sample, roughly 86% were seen once. The sequenced sample consisted of PBMCs from blood kept in culture. The gene calls are TRBV6-6 and TRBJ2-3, with 9 bases identical to TRBD1. This receptor was identified in a human donor with multiple sclerosis. The CDR3 sequence: CASSLRQGGRDTQYF. The CDR3 DNA is TGTGCCAGCAGTCTACGACAGGGGGGGCGGGATACGCAGTATTTT.